Presented here are 13 T cell receptor beta chains from one specimen sequenced in a study of T cell repertoires in cytomegalovirus infection. TCRdb called the reads again in MiXCR, with one record for every CDR3 protein. The data contain about 71,000 distinct CDR3 sequences, more than 20% of them singletons. Antigens for these TCRs are unknown. The sample here was CD8+ T cells from cultured PBMCs, taken from culture after CMV antigen stimulation. These receptors were obtained from a human donor in good health (CMV status not recorded). Some clones in this sample may be carry-over from other donors' samples.

This clonotype was observed a single time. The chain is built from TRBV10-2 and TRBJ2-1; TRBD2 aligns across 11 bases. The V and J ends lost 4 bases and 9 bases, in that order; junction bases with no gene match: 5. Germline CDR1 is WSHSY and CDR2 is SAAADI. This CDR3 comprises 14 residues. This CDR3 is CASSAASGGTEQFF. DNA for the CDR3: TGCGCCAGCAGTGCGGCTAGCGGGGGGACTGAGCAGTTCTTC.

This chain uses TRBV7-2 with TRBJ1-2; weak D call: TRBD1 (5 bases). Germline V CDR1 and CDR2: SGHTA, FQGNSA. There are 12 residues in the CDR3. The ends were cut back, 7 bases at V and 2 bases at J, with 8 bases in the middle. This CDR3 is CASTEGNYGYTF. The CDR3 DNA reads TGTGCCAGCACCGAGGGGAACTATGGCTACACCTTC.

This clonotype was counted at least ten times. The V and J genes are TRBV7-2 and TRBJ2-7; D is uncertain. The germline gives CDR1 SGHTA, CDR2 FQGNSA. Trimming shortened V by 1 base and J by 5 bases, and 9 bases separated the two germline ends. The CDR3 runs to 13 residues. CDR3 in amino acids: CASSLEGQDEQYF. The CDR3 DNA reads as TGTGCCAGCAGCTTAGAAGGGCAGGACGAGCAGTACTTC.

This chain connects TRBV5-6 to TRBJ1-5; D not certain. Germline CDR1 and CDR2: SGHDT and YYEEEE. The CDR3 totals 14 residues. V lost 1 base to trimming and J lost 0 bases, with 5 bases between them. The CDR3 DNA reads as TGTGCCAGCAGCTTGCTCATTAGCAATCAGCCCCAGCATTTT. Translation gives CASSLLISNQPQHF.

This chain links TRBV9 with TRBJ1-1, with 10 bases identical to TRBD1. Germline trimming cut 3 bases from V and 5 bases from J; bases unmatched to any gene: 10. The germline V gene has CDR1 SGDLS and CDR2 YYNGEE. The CDR3 has 16 residues. The CDR3: CASSGQWTGGWTEAFF. The CDR3 DNA is TGTGCCAGCAGCGGCCAGTGGACAGGGGGATGGACTGAAGCTTTCTTT.

This clonotype was recorded a few times. The gene calls are TRBV9 and TRBJ1-1; D is unresolved. The ends were cut back, 4 bases at V and 5 bases at J, with 9 bases in the middle. The CDR3 totals 12 residues. The germline gives CDR1 SGDLS, CDR2 YYNGEE. CDR3 sequence reads: CASSPRITEAFF. Written as DNA, the CDR3 is TGTGCCAGCAGCCCTCGAATAACTGAAGCTTTCTTT. Based on the CDR3 plus reference TRBV9 and TRBJ1-1, the full variable domain is DSGVTQTPKHLITATGQRVTLRCSPRSGDLSVYWYQQSLDQGLQFLIQYYNGEERAKGNILERFSAQQFPDLHSELNLSSLELGDSALYFCASSPRITEAFFGQGTRLTVV.

This clonotype was counted only a few times. This chain connects TRBV7-2 to TRBJ2-7, with D possibly being TRBD1 or TRBD2 (5 bases each). Germline assignment: CDR1 SGHTA and CDR2 FQGNSA. V was shortened by 5 bases and J by 7 bases, with 12 bases between the two germline ends. The CDR3 consists of 12 residues. The CDR3 sequence: CASSARDGEQYF. DNA for the CDR3: TGTGCCAGCAGCGCTCGGGACGGGGAGCAGTACTTC.

The J gene is TRBJ1-2, the V gene TRBV7-6; D ambiguous. The CDR3 is 15 amino acids. V shed 4 bases and J shed 1 base, with 13 bases lying between them. The germline gives CDR1 SGHVS, CDR2 FNYEAQ. In nucleotides, the CDR3 is TGTGCCAGCAGCTCCCCCCCGGTCCTTAACTATGGCTACACCTTC. Protein product: CASSSPPVLNYGYTF. The whole variable domain, remainder taken from reference TRBV7-6 and TRBJ1-2, is GAGVSQSPRYKVTKRGQDVALRCDPISGHVSLYWYRQALGQGPEFLTYFNYEAQQDKSGLPNDRFSAERPEGSISTLTIQRTEQRDSAMYRCASSSPPVLNYGYTFGSGTRLTVV.

This clonotype was picked up a small number of times. This sequence joins TRBV7-8 and TRBJ2-1; the match to TRBD1 covers 7 bases. This CDR3 region has 16 residues. V lost 5 bases to trimming and J lost 2 bases; unmatched junction nucleotides: 9. Germline V CDR1 and CDR2: SGHVS, FQNEAQ. CDR3 coding DNA: TGTGCCAGCAGCGGACAGACAGGGAGTGCCTACAATGAGCAGTTCTTC. Translation gives CASSGQTGSAYNEQFF.

This clonotype was seen only a few times. The genes are TRBV7-2 and TRBJ1-5; 10 bases match TRBD1. Germline-derived CDR1 and CDR2 are SGHTA and FQGNSA. The trim removed 4 bases at V and 5 bases at J, leaving 8 bases unmatched. This CDR3 is 16 amino acids long. The DNA for the CDR3 is TGTGCCAGCAGCTGGGGTGGGGACAGGGGAGATCAGCCCCAGCATTTT. It encodes CASSWGGDRGDQPQHF.

This chain joins TRBV12-3 or TRBV12-4 and TRBJ1-1; no firm D call. The ends were cut back, 2 bases at V and 6 bases at J, with 10 bases in the middle. The CDR3 covers 13 residues. The DNA for the CDR3 is TGTGCCAGCAGTTTACCCGCCGGACCTGAAGCTTTCTTT. Amino acid sequence: CASSLPAGPEAFF.

The chain is built from TRBV9 and TRBJ2-3; possibly TRBD2 for D (5 bases). The CDR3 runs 14 residues. Germline V lookup: CDR1 SGDLS, CDR2 YYNGEE. Deletions cut 3 bases from V and 3 bases from J, with 11 bases between. The CDR3 protein is CASSADYTTDTQYF. The CDR3 region has the DNA TGTGCCAGCAGCGCCGACTATACTACAGATACGCAGTATTTT.

This clonotype has just a few counts. DNA of the CDR3: TGCGCCAGCAGCCAAGGTCTACGAGGGACTGAAGCTTTCTTT. Its protein is CASSQGLRGTEAFF. This chain connects TRBV4-1 to TRBJ1-1; D gene ambiguous. Trimming cost V 1 base and J 5 bases, with 11 bases left between them. Germline assignment: CDR1 MGHRA and CDR2 YSYEKL. The length of the CDR3 is 14 residues.